This entry lists 20 T cell receptor beta chains sequenced from one sample in a study of cytomegalovirus exposure and HLA in healthy donors. Clones were read by immunoSEQ multiplex PCR, and TCRdb kept only the in-frame ones, dropping some. The sample includes 100,000 to 120,000 clones, roughly 89% of them seen just once. Sequenced input: PBMCs. These receptors came from a woman under 30 in good health and CMV-seronegative.

The chain couples TRBV7-9 to TRBJ2-7, with TRBD2 matching 13 bases. CDR1 and CDR2 (germline): SEHNR, FQNEAQ (reference sequence). The CDR3 contains 15 residues. The trim removed 5 bases at V and 4 bases at J, leaving 5 bases unmatched. The DNA of the CDR3 is TGTGCCAGCAGCCCGGGACTAGCGGGAAAGTACGAGCAGTACTTC. Amino acids: CASSPGLAGKYEQYF.

The chain has TRBV27 and TRBJ2-5, with TRBD2 matching over 12 bases. Germline CDR1 reads MNHEY; CDR2 reads SMNVEV (reference sequence). V gave up 5 bases and J gave up 7 bases; unmatched junction bases: 11. The CDR3 has 16 residues. The DNA of the CDR3 is TGTGCCAGCAGTCCCCTGTCTAGCGGGGGGGCAGGGACCCAGTACTTC. Amino acids: CASSPLSSGGAGTQYF.

The chain combines TRBV27 with TRBJ1-3, with 9 nucleotides matching TRBD1. The V and J ends lost 5 bases and 0 bases, in that order; junction bases with no gene match: 2. This CDR3 spans 15 amino acids. CDR1 MNHEY and CDR2 SMNVEV come from the germline V gene (reference sequence). CDR3 region: CASSQTGGSGNTIYF. CDR3 coding DNA: TGTGCCAGCAGTCAGACAGGGGGCTCTGGAAACACCATATATTTT.

This chain links TRBV29-1 with TRBJ1-5; D gene unclear. Trimming took 0 bases from V and 0 from J, leaving 15 bases between them. The CDR3 runs 17 residues. Germline values: CDR1 SQVTM, CDR2 ANQGSEA. The CDR3 region is CSVEDLSGDFSNQPQHF. CDR3 DNA sequence: TGCAGCGTTGAAGATCTTAGCGGTGACTTTAGCAATCAGCCCCAGCATTTT.

V usage is TRBV6-5 and J usage is TRBJ1-2, with D unclear. The V gene lost 2 bases and the J gene lost 4 bases, with 14 bases spanning the gap. Germline V lookup: CDR1 MNHEY, CDR2 SVGAGI. CDR3 length: 15 residues. The CDR3 sequence is CASSYGSEQIYGYTF. In DNA form, the CDR3 reads TGTGCCAGCAGTTACGGGTCGGAACAGATCTATGGCTACACCTTC.

This chain connects TRBV21-1 to TRBJ2-4; TRBD2 is taken as the D call from the table, unchecked against the DNA. TRBV21-1 is a listed pseudogene. This CDR3 is built from 14 residues. For the CDR3, the DNA is TGTGCCAGCAGGTTAATGGGAGGTCAAAACATTCAGTACTTC. Translation: CASRLMGGQNIQYF.

V and J are TRBV5-4 and TRBJ2-1, with TRBD1 matching over 10 bases. V lost 4 bases to trimming and J lost 8 bases; unmatched junction nucleotides: 9. Germline CDR1 and CDR2: SGHNT and YYREEE (reference sequence). The CDR3 covers 15 residues. The CDR3 loop reads CASSHPGQGFDEQFF. DNA for the CDR3: TGTGCCAGCAGCCACCCGGGACAGGGGTTCGATGAGCAGTTCTTC.

The V and J genes are TRBV5-1 and TRBJ2-7; TRBD1 matches 8 bases. V lost 1 base, J lost 5 bases, and 5 bases stayed unmatched. The CDR3 is made up of 14 amino acids. Germline V gene sequence: CDR1 SGHRS, CDR2 YFSETQ. This CDR3 is CASSLSTGGHEQYF. The CDR3 DNA is TGCGCCAGCAGCTTGTCTACAGGGGGGCACGAGCAGTACTTC.

This clone was detected once. The chain employs TRBV10-3 and TRBJ2-1; D remains ambiguous. Germline V lookup: CDR1 ENHRY, CDR2 SYGVKD. V lost 0 bases and J 5 bases, leaving 14 bases between the germline ends. The CDR3 is made up of 16 amino acids. The CDR3 DNA is TGTGCCATCAGTGAGTCTCTCCCGACACCACACAATGAGCAGTTCTTC. Translation: CAISESLPTPHNEQFF.

The chain combines TRBV6-5 with TRBJ1-1; a weak D match, TRBD1 (5 bases). Germline V lookup: CDR1 MNHEY, CDR2 SVGAGI. The CDR3 has 14 residues. V was shortened by 8 bases and J by 7 bases, with 20 bases between the two germline ends. CDR3 bases: TGTGCCAGCGGAACCCACCCCTCCGGGGGTGAAGCTTTCTTT. Its translation: CASGTHPSGGEAFF.

The gene calls are TRBV5-1 and TRBJ2-5; a weak D match, TRBD2 (6 bases). Trimming took off 4 bases at V and 10 bases at J, with 17 bases between the two ends. Germline V CDR1 and CDR2: SGHRS, YFSETQ. The CDR3 is made up of 13 amino acids. CDR3 DNA: TGCGCCAGCAGCCCTTCCGGGACTCCTGACCAGTACTTC. This translates into CASSPSGTPDQYF.

This clone was recorded once. The V call is TRBV4-3, the J call TRBJ2-7, with 10 bases that match TRBD1. CDR1 LGHNA and CDR2 YSLEER come from the germline V gene. The trim removed 3 bases at V and 2 bases at J, leaving 4 bases unmatched. The CDR3 has 15 amino acids. The CDR3 region is CASSHGQGGPYEQYF. Here the CDR3 DNA reads TGCGCCAGCAGCCACGGACAGGGGGGGCCCTACGAGCAGTACTTC.

The chain uses TRBV9 and TRBJ2-5; D is possibly TRBD2 (6 bases). CDR3 length: 13 amino acids. The germline CDR1 and CDR2 sequences are SGDLS and YYNGEE. Deletions cut 4 bases from V and 5 bases from J, with 12 bases between. The CDR3 spells CASSPGDGETQYF. Here the CDR3 DNA reads TGTGCCAGCAGCCCGGGGGATGGGGAGACCCAGTACTTC.

This chain connects TRBV27 to TRBJ1-3; possibly TRBD1 for D (6 bases). Germline V CDR1 and CDR2: MNHEY, SMNVEV (reference sequence). CDR3 length equals 15 residues. Trimming pared 3 bases from V and 8 bases from J, leaving 17 bases between. For the CDR3, the DNA is TGTGCCAGCAGTTTTGCCGGGGGGGGCAAAGACACCATATATTTT. Translating it yields CASSFAGGGKDTIYF.

J is TRBJ1-2 and V is TRBV18; 7 bases agree with TRBD1. This CDR3 is built from 16 residues. Germline loops: CDR1 KGHSH, CDR2 LQKENI. V lost 1 base to trimming and J lost 3 bases; unmatched junction nucleotides: 8. Written as DNA, the CDR3 is TGTGCCAGCTCACCACTAGGAGGGGGCCTCGACTATGGCTACACCTTC. Translated: CASSPLGGGLDYGYTF.

V is TRBV11-2 and J is TRBJ2-1, with TRBD2 matching over 7 bases. Trimming removed 3 bases from V and 4 bases from J; junction bases left unmatched: 6. The CDR3 length is 15 residues. Per the germline V gene, CDR1 is SGHAT and CDR2 is FQNNGV. This chain's CDR3 is CASSFPSGIYNEQFF. The DNA of the CDR3 is TGTGCCAGCAGCTTTCCTAGCGGAATATACAATGAGCAGTTCTTC.

The chain uses TRBV28 and TRBJ2-5, with D possibly matching TRBD2 (5 bases). The ends were cut back, 6 bases at V and 0 bases at J, with 11 bases in the middle. CDR1 MDHEN and CDR2 SYDVKM come from the germline V gene. The CDR3 has 14 residues. CDR3: CASRGTGNQETQYF. In DNA, the CDR3 is TGTGCCAGCAGAGGCACGGGGAACCAAGAGACCCAGTACTTC.

The genes are TRBV10-2 and TRBJ2-2; D might be TRBD2 (5 bases). The V end was cut by 5 bases, the J end by 6 bases, with 13 bases between. This CDR3 region has 14 residues. Germline assignment: CDR1 WSHSY and CDR2 SAAADI. In DNA form, the CDR3 reads TGCGCCAGCAGTACTGACGGGAAGGCCGGGGAGCTGTTTTTT. Its translation: CASSTDGKAGELFF.

The genes are TRBV28 and TRBJ1-3; a possible D gene is TRBD1 (6 bases). Deletions cut 4 bases from V and 5 bases from J, with 9 bases between. Germline V gene sequence: CDR1 MDHEN, CDR2 SYDVKM. This CDR3 contains 13 residues. In nucleotides, the CDR3 is TGTGCCAGCAGTTCCGGACAGCGAAACACCATATATTTT. Protein product: CASSSGQRNTIYF.

The gene calls are TRBV30 and TRBJ2-7, with 11 bases aligning to TRBD1. The germline CDR1 and CDR2 sequences are GTSNPN and SVGIG (reference sequence). The V segment lost 1 base and the J segment 6 bases; nucleotides outside the gene matches: 11. The CDR3 length is 16 residues. The DNA for the CDR3 is TGTGCCTGGAGTGGGGGGGACAGGGGGAATTTTGTCGAGCAGTACTTC. This sequence encodes CAWSGGDRGNFVEQYF. The full variable domain, its missing parts supplied by reference TRBV30 and TRBJ2-7, is SQTIHQWPATLVQPVGSPLSLECTVEGTSNPNLYWYRQAAGRGLQLLFYSVGIGQISSEVPQNLSASRPQDRQFILSSKKLLLSDSGFYLCAWSGGDRGNFVEQYFGPGTRLTVT.